This T cell receptor beta chain stems from a study of vaccination and CD4 T cells after COVID-19. In TCRdb, the PCR reads were re-called with MiXCR into one record per CDR3 protein. Of approximately 40,000 distinct CDR3 sequences listed, 36% are singletons. Time point given: late sampling 161 to 241 days after vaccination in three convalescent patients. This CDR3 spans 16 amino acids. V shed 0 bases and J shed 2 bases, with 14 bases lying between them. Looked up from germline, CDR1 is LNHNV and CDR2 is YYDKDF (reference sequence). The chain is built from TRBV15 and TRBJ2-7; D may match TRBD1 or TRBD2 (5 bases each). The source is a human donor who had recovered from COVID-19. The material sequenced was CD4+ T cells from blood, taken about 7 months after SARS-CoV-2 vaccination. CDR3 DNA sequence: TGTGCCACCAGCAGAGATCAAGCAGGGAGAACCTACGAGCAGTACTTC. This sequence encodes CATSRDQAGRTYEQYF.